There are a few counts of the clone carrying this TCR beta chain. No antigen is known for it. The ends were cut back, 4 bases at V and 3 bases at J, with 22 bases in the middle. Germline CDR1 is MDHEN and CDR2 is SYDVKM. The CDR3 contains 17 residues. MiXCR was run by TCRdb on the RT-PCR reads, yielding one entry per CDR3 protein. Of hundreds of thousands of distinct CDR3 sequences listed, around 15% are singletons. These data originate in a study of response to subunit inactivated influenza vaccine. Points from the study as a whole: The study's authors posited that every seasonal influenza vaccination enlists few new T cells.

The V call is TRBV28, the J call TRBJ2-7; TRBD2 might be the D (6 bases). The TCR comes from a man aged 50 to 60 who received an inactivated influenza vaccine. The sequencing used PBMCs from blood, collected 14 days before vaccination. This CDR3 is CASSSPLEGRYVYEQYF. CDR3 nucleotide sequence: TGTGCCAGCAGTTCTCCCCTGGAGGGCCGATACGTCTACGAGCAGTACTTC.